These 18 T cell receptor beta chains share one sample of origin, sequenced in a study of cytomegalovirus exposure and HLA in healthy donors. The PCR was carried out with 60 Vbeta primers and 13 Jbeta primers. Sequenced by immunoSEQ multiplex PCR; TCRdb stores in-frame clones only, minus some. The data contain some 130,000 clones, about 66% of them seen just once; the ten biggest clones take up approximately 1.6%. Sequenced: PBMCs. The source of these receptors is a human donor in good health.

The CDR3 sequence is CAISDSIQGSSYEQYF. CDR3 bases: TGTGCCATCAGTGATTCGATACAGGGATCGAGCTACGAGCAGTACTTC. V and J are TRBV10-3 and TRBJ2-7; D may be TRBD1 (6 bases). The CDR3 covers 16 residues. The germline V and J ends were trimmed by 3 bases and 3 bases, with 18 bases remaining between them. The germline gives CDR1 ENHRY, CDR2 SYGVKD.

This sequence joins TRBV5-6 and TRBJ1-2; D might be TRBD1 (6 bases). The CDR3 spans 12 residues. Germline V gene lookup returns CDR1 SGHDT and CDR2 YYEEEE. Trimming pared 4 bases from V and 6 bases from J, leaving 10 bases between. The CDR3, as DNA: TGTGCCAGCAGCCTACAGGGAGATGGCTACACCTTC. Its protein is CASSLQGDGYTF.

The chain combines TRBV5-5 with TRBJ1-5; D unclear. The CDR3 length is 13 residues. Trimming removed 4 bases at V and 5 bases at J, with 10 bases between. In germline, CDR1 is SGHKS, CDR2 YYEKEE (reference sequence). CDR3 DNA sequence: TGTGCCAGCAGCCTTGTACTGGATCAGCCCCAGCATTTT. Translating gives CASSLVLDQPQHF.

The chain is built from TRBV2 and TRBJ2-1; possible D gene TRBD2, 5 bases. Trimming took 4 bases from V and 12 from J, leaving 7 bases between them. Germline-derived CDR1 and CDR2 are SNHLY and FYNNEI. This CDR3 has 10 amino acids. CDR3 bases: TGTGCCAGCAGTGGTGCGGGGCAGTTCTTC. Amino acids: CASSGAGQFF.

The chain has TRBV28 and TRBJ1-2; 7 bases fit TRBD1. CDR3 length equals 17 residues. Unmatched junction bases numbered 13, after V lost 5 bases and J lost 1 base. Germline CDR1 reads MDHEN; CDR2 reads SYDVKM. This chain's CDR3 is CASSLIQGPRVNYGYTF. CDR3 DNA sequence: TGTGCCAGCAGTCTCATACAGGGGCCCAGGGTTAACTATGGCTACACCTTC.

The rearrangement uses TRBV6-5 and TRBJ2-5, with 9 bases aligning to TRBD1. The DNA end lines up better with TRBJ2-7; the J call may be wrong. The germline V gene has CDR1 MNHEY and CDR2 SVGAGI. The CDR3 runs 14 residues. Here the CDR3 reads CASKKTGGRYEQYF. Here the CDR3 DNA reads TGTGCCAGCAAAAAAACAGGGGGCCGGTACGAGCAGTACTTC.

This clone occurred a few times. The V call is TRBV5-1, the J call TRBJ2-5; 10 nucleotides match TRBD1. The ends lost 6 bases at V and 2 bases at J; junction bases unmatched: 4. The CDR3 is 14 amino acids. Germline values: CDR1 SGHRS, CDR2 YFSETQ. The DNA for the CDR3 is TGCGCCAGCATCCGGACAGGGGGGCAAGAGACCCAGTACTTC. As protein: CASIRTGGQETQYF.

The rearrangement joins TRBV5-4 to TRBJ2-7; 7 bases line up with TRBD1. CDR1 SGHNT and CDR2 YYREEE come from the germline V gene (reference sequence). V lost 0 bases to trimming and J lost 5 bases; unmatched junction nucleotides: 11. The CDR3 covers 16 residues. This chain's CDR3 is CASSLDRRRQGDEQYF. CDR3 DNA: TGTGCCAGCAGCTTGGATCGCAGACGACAGGGCGACGAGCAGTACTTC.

This clone was detected a few times. The rearrangement joins TRBV5-1 to TRBJ2-3; unclear D gene. This CDR3 contains 11 residues. V shed 1 base and J shed 6 bases, with 3 bases lying between them. CDR1 and CDR2 from the germline V gene are SGHRS and YFSETQ. The CDR3 bases are TGCGCCAGCAGCTTGTCGGATACGCAGTATTTT. It is translated as CASSLSDTQYF.

The chain joins TRBV4-1 to TRBJ1-5; 7 nucleotides align to TRBD1. Germline V lookup: CDR1 MGHRA, CDR2 YSYEKL. This CDR3 has 14 residues. Trimming cost V 4 bases and J 3 bases; bases outside gene matches: 3. The CDR3 DNA reads TGCGCCAGCAGCCGACAGGGTTACAATCAGCCCCAGCATTTT. Encoded protein: CASSRQGYNQPQHF.

The chain joins TRBV18 to TRBJ2-7; a possible D gene is TRBD2 (6 bases). The CDR3 totals 14 residues. Germline V gene data show CDR1 as KGHSH and CDR2 as LQKENI. The V gene lost 0 bases and the J gene lost 5 bases, with 11 bases spanning the gap. CDR3 in amino acids: CASSPPSTRNEQYF. CDR3 coding DNA: TGTGCCAGCTCACCACCGTCGACTAGAAACGAGCAGTACTTC.

The chain has TRBV5-4 and TRBJ2-7; 8 bases match TRBD2. This CDR3 has 15 residues. Trimming removed 4 bases from V and 2 bases from J; junction bases left unmatched: 8. Germline CDR1 is SGHNT and CDR2 is YYREEE (reference sequence). This CDR3 is CASSPSGGRTYEQYF. The CDR3 DNA is TGTGCCAGCAGCCCCTCGGGGGGGCGGACCTACGAGCAGTACTTC.

The chain recombines TRBV2 with TRBJ1-4, with a weak D call TRBD1 (5 bases). The CDR3 runs 14 residues. The V gene lost 7 bases and the J gene lost 5 bases, with 14 bases spanning the gap. In germline, CDR1 is SNHLY, CDR2 FYNNEI. The CDR3 nucleotides are TGTGCCAGCACCGGAGGGAGGGGAAATGAAAAACTGTTTTTT. Translating it yields CASTGGRGNEKLFF.

The chain recombines TRBV5-1 with TRBJ2-3, with D possibly TRBD2 on 6 matching bases. Germline values: CDR1 SGHRS, CDR2 YFSETQ. This CDR3 spans 16 amino acids. Trimming shortened V by 6 bases and J by 0 bases, and 17 bases separated the two germline ends. The DNA of the CDR3 is TGCGCCAGCACCCAGGAGGGGCGGGCGAGCACAGATACGCAGTATTTT. Residues: CASTQEGRASTDTQYF.

V and J are TRBV27 and TRBJ1-2; possibly TRBD1 for D (6 bases). Germline V CDR1 and CDR2: MNHEY, SMNVEV (reference sequence). The CDR3 is made up of 16 amino acids. V was cut by 0 bases and J by 3 bases, with 14 bases left in between. The CDR3 sequence is CASSLSYRVRDYGYTF. DNA of the CDR3: TGTGCCAGCAGTTTATCCTACAGGGTCAGGGACTATGGCTACACCTTC.

The rearrangement joins TRBV13 to TRBJ2-5; 7 nucleotides align to TRBD2. The end of the DNA fits TRBJ2-7 better, so the J call may be wrong. Per the germline V gene, CDR1 is PRHDT and CDR2 is FYEKMQ (reference sequence). There are 16 residues in the CDR3. The CDR3 sequence is CASSQNDGEGAYEQYF. The CDR3 bases are TGTGCCAGCAGCCAAAACGATGGGGAGGGAGCCTACGAGCAGTACTTC.

This clone came up a few times. This chain uses TRBV4-3 with TRBJ1-2, with D perhaps matching TRBD1 (6 bases). Germline values: CDR1 LGHNA, CDR2 YSLEER. Deletions cut 4 bases from V and 5 bases from J, with 14 bases between. CDR3 size: 14 residues. As DNA, the CDR3 is TGCGCCAGCAGCCCCTCAACAGGGAGATATGGCTACACCTTC. It translates to CASSPSTGRYGYTF.

This sequence joins TRBV19 and TRBJ2-3, with TRBD2 identical over 8 bases. The CDR3 is made up of 14 amino acids. The V gene's germline CDR1 is LNHDA and CDR2 SQIVND (reference sequence). The ends lost 7 bases at V and 2 bases at J; junction bases unmatched: 5. CDR3: CASTVAGHTDTQYF. The DNA for the CDR3 is TGTGCCAGTACGGTAGCGGGACACACAGATACGCAGTATTTT.